Below, 28 T cell receptor beta chains from the same sample are listed, as sequenced in a study of T cell clonality in common variable immunodeficiency. TCRdb's copy holds only in-frame clones and misses some; the assay was immunoSEQ multiplex PCR. The sample was found to contain about 26,000 clones, and every one recurs. For these TCRs, the target antigens are not known. Whole-study results and caveats: Fewer deletions and N-nucleotide insertions were reportedly seen in common variable immunodeficiency TCR beta sequences.

Sequencing used peripheral blood mononuclear cells. The receptors shown here come from a human donor with common variable immunodeficiency.

This clone was observed many times. The read halts 3 residues ahead of the CDR3 end, with the missing end drawn from the germline J gene. The rearrangement joins TRBV19 to TRBJ2-7; D possibly corresponds to TRBD2 (6 bases). V was cut by 6 bases and J by 1 base, with 7 bases left in between. This CDR3 comprises 12 residues. Germline V lookup: CDR1 LNHDA, CDR2 SQIVND (reference sequence). Partial CDR3 DNA: TGTGCCAGTAGGGGGGGTTCCTACGAG. It yields the protein CASRGGSYE. The full CDR3 is CASRGGSYEQYF. Full variable domain (missing parts from reference TRBV19 and TRBJ2-7): DGGITQSPKYLFRKEGQNVTLSCEQNLNHDAMYWYRQDPGQGLRLIYYSQIVNDFQKGDIAEGYSVSREKKESFPLTVTSAQKNPTAFYLCASRGGSYEQYFGPGTRLTVT.

To note about this clone: The sequenced fragment ends 3 residues before the CDR3 boundary, so the rest is inferred from the germline J gene. V and J are TRBV30 and TRBJ2-3; D call uncertain. Trimming took off 0 bases at V and 5 bases at J, with 6 bases between the two ends. Germline CDR1 and CDR2: GTSNPN and SVGIG (reference sequence). The CDR3 has 12 residues. The CDR3: CAWSVPGDTQYF. The covered CDR3 bases are TGTGCCTGGAGTGTACCCGGAGATACG.

This clone turned up a few times. The read gets to within 3 residues of the CDR3 end, and the germline J gene fills in the rest. The genes are TRBV19 and TRBJ1-1, with 8 bases aligning to TRBD1. This CDR3 has 16 residues. From germline, CDR1 is LNHDA and CDR2 SQIVND (reference sequence). With V trimmed by 7 bases and J by 0 bases, 10 bases remained unmatched. The CDR3 spells CASTPKRQGMNTEAFF. The covered CDR3 bases are TGTGCCAGTACCCCAAAACGACAGGGGATGAACACTGAA.

On this clone itself: The sequenced fragment ends 3 residues before the CDR3 boundary, so the rest is inferred from the germline J gene. This chain uses TRBV7-3 with TRBJ2-1; D possibly corresponds to TRBD1 (5 bases). The germline V gene has CDR1 SGHTA and CDR2 FQGTGA. The CDR3 contains 15 residues. The V gene lost 2 bases and the J gene lost 2 bases, with 10 bases spanning the gap. The CDR3 protein is CASSLERGTYNEQFF. The part of the CDR3 DNA that was read is TGTGCCAGCAGCTTAGAAAGGGGAACCTACAATGAG.

Worth noting for this clone: Coverage ceases 3 residues before the CDR3 finishes, and the germline J gene fills in the end. This sequence joins TRBV18 and TRBJ1-4, with D hard to call. Germline V CDR1 and CDR2: KGHSH, LQKENI. V was clipped by 2 bases and J by 5 bases, with 6 bases between them. This CDR3 has 13 residues. The CDR3 DNA, read in part, is TGTGCCAGCTCACCATCCCAGAATGAAAAA. Translation: CASSPSQNEK. The complete CDR3 reads CASSPSQNEKLFF.

A word on this clone: The sequence runs out 3 residues before the end of the CDR3; the remainder is reconstructed from the germline J gene. The chain links TRBV2 to TRBJ2-5; D is undetermined. Trimming took 5 bases from V and 2 from J, leaving 9 bases between them. Germline CDR1 SNHLY, CDR2 FYNNEI. The length of the CDR3 is 13 residues. The DNA read from the CDR3 is TGTGCCAGCAGTAGTCAGATACAAGAGACC. Residues: CASSSQIQET. The entire CDR3 protein reads CASSSQIQETQYF.

This clone was seen at least ten times. Here the CDR3 reads CSARDLWTGLAKNIQYF. CDR3 DNA, as far as it was read: TGCAGTGCTAGAGATTTATGGACAGGATTAGCCAAAAACATT. The chain employs TRBV20-1 and TRBJ2-4, with 7 positions matching TRBD1. The observed sequence ends 3 residues before the CDR3 terminus, with the missing tail filled in from the germline J gene. The trim removed 0 bases at V and 0 bases at J, leaving 8 bases unmatched. In germline, CDR1 is DFQATT, CDR2 SNEGSKA (reference sequence). The CDR3 runs 17 residues.

This clone was seen more than once but under ten times. The DNA ends 3 residues before the CDR3 does, and the rest of the CDR3 is filled in from the germline J gene. V gene TRBV7-3 combines with J gene TRBJ2-1; TRBD2 aligns across 15 bases. The trim removed 5 bases at V and 6 bases at J, leaving 8 bases unmatched. This CDR3 region has 17 residues. Germline V CDR1 and CDR2: SGHTA, FQGTGA. Partial CDR3 DNA: TGTGCCAGCAGCCGCGGCCCGGGACTAGCGGGAGGCAATGAG. This codes for CASSRGPGLAGGNE. The CDR3 in full is CASSRGPGLAGGNEQFF.

Notes on this clone: The read is 3 residues too short to cover the CDR3 end, so that end is filled in from the germline J gene. The V gene is TRBV7-2, the J gene TRBJ2-4, with TRBD2 matching over 12 bases. V lost 5 bases and J lost 8; bases outside the gene matches: 7. CDR3 length: 15 residues. Per the germline V gene, CDR1 is SGHTA and CDR2 is FQGNSA. The CDR3 loop reads CASSLLTSGRDIQYF. The CDR3 bases that were read are TGTGCCAGCAGCCTACTGACTAGCGGGAGAGACATT.

Many counts were recorded for this clone. The read terminates 3 residues ahead of where the CDR3 ends, so the germline J gene completes it. This chain connects TRBV5-1 to TRBJ2-5, with 15 bases aligning to TRBD2. CDR1 and CDR2 from the germline V gene are SGHRS and YFSETQ. Trimming cost V 3 bases and J 2 bases; bases outside gene matches: 2. CDR3 length: 16 residues. Here the CDR3 reads CASSWTSGRGQETQYF. The sequenced CDR3 bases are TGCGCCAGCAGCTGGACTAGCGGGAGGGGTCAAGAGACC.

This clone was detected many times. Read data end 3 residues before the CDR3 end; the end is taken from the germline J gene. This CDR3 is also generated by other DNA sequences in the sample. J is TRBJ1-1 and V is TRBV18; D uncertain. Germline V gives CDR1 KGHSH, CDR2 LQKENI. V was cut by 3 bases and J by 5 bases, with 16 bases left in between. This CDR3 region has 15 residues. The CDR3 reads CASSPSGGEGTEAFF. The sequenced CDR3 bases are TGTGCCAGCTCACCGTCTGGCGGAGAAGGAACTGAA.

This clone has just a few counts. The CDR3 goes on 3 residues after the read ends, and that part is filled in from the germline J gene. V gene TRBV6-1 combines with J gene TRBJ1-1, with TRBD1 as a possible D gene (5 bases). In germline, CDR1 is MNHNS, CDR2 SASEGT. The CDR3 extends over 13 amino acids. V lost 2 bases and J 6 bases, leaving 10 bases between the germline ends. CDR3 bases read: TGTGCCAGCAGTGAAAGGCAGGGCTCTGAA. It is translated as CASSERQGSE. The CDR3 in its entirety is CASSERQGSEAFF.

As regards this clone: The read ends 3 residues early relative to the CDR3; the germline J gene fills the gap. The chain couples TRBV18 to TRBJ1-1; TRBD1 aligns across 7 bases. Unmatched junction bases numbered 8, after V lost 4 bases and J lost 0 bases. Germline V CDR1 and CDR2: KGHSH, LQKENI. This CDR3 is 16 amino acids long. CDR3 bases read: TGTGCCAGCTCACTGAATTGGGACAGTCTGAACACTGAA. It encodes CASSLNWDSLNTE. The full-length CDR3 reads as CASSLNWDSLNTEAFF.

This clone has only a few counts. The CDR3 is cut off 3 residues early in the read; its end comes from the germline J gene. V and J are TRBV6-1 and TRBJ2-7; D is possibly TRBD2 (5 bases). There are 14 residues in the CDR3. Trimming cost V 2 bases and J 3 bases, with 11 bases left between them. Germline V lookup: CDR1 MNHNS, CDR2 SASEGT. This CDR3 reads CASSEKASHYEQYF. The CDR3 DNA, read in part, is TGTGCCAGCAGTGAAAAGGCTAGCCACTACGAG.

Comments on this clone: Read sequence stops 3 residues before the CDR3 end, and the germline J gene provides the missing end. V usage is TRBV7-3 and J usage is TRBJ2-4, with 9 nucleotides matching TRBD1. The germline gives CDR1 SGHTA, CDR2 FQGTGA. The CDR3 length is 14 residues. The trim removed 9 bases at V and 3 bases at J, leaving 6 bases unmatched. The CDR3 spells CARGTGGVKNIQYF. The CDR3 DNA, read in part, is TGTGCCAGGGGAACAGGGGGCGTCAAAAACATT.

This clone was found a few times. The observed sequence ends 3 residues before the CDR3 terminus, with the missing tail filled in from the germline J gene. The chain has TRBV20-1 and TRBJ2-1; TRBD2 matches at 7 bases. The CDR3 runs 14 residues. V shed 6 bases and J 1 base; nucleotides not matched to a gene: 6. Germline CDR1 is DFQATT and CDR2 is SNEGSKA (reference sequence). CDR3 sequence reads: CSAGLVKSYNEQFF. CDR3 DNA, as far as it was read: TGCAGTGCAGGACTAGTCAAGTCCTACAATGAG.

For this clone: The read terminates 3 residues before the CDR3 end, so the remaining end is supplied by the germline J gene. V and J are TRBV14 and TRBJ2-7, with 9 bases aligning to TRBD2. Trimming at V came to 3 bases and at J to 2 bases, leaving 2 bases not matched to a gene. CDR3 size: 14 residues. The V gene's germline CDR1 is SGHDN and CDR2 FVKESK. CDR3 DNA (partial): TGTGCCAGCAGCCAGGGGACTAGCCCCTACGAG. Its protein product is CASSQGTSPYE. The entire CDR3 reads CASSQGTSPYEQYF.

A note on this clone: The read halts 3 residues ahead of the CDR3 end, with the missing end drawn from the germline J gene. The rearrangement joins TRBV5-1 to TRBJ2-7; TRBD1 is a possible D gene (6 bases). This CDR3 region has 15 residues. With 4 bases removed from V and 1 base from J, the gap between germline ends came to 15 bases. CDR1 is SGHRS and CDR2 is YFSETQ in the germline V gene. The CDR3 bases that were read are TGCGCCAGCAGCCTGCAGGGGCGCGGGTCCTACGAG. Amino acids: CASSLQGRGSYE. The full CDR3 reads CASSLQGRGSYEQYF.

Turning to this clone: The read gets to within 3 residues of the CDR3 end, and the germline J gene fills in the rest. The chain joins TRBV7-2 to TRBJ2-7, with 8 bases aligning to TRBD1. Trimming took 2 bases from V and 3 from J; bases not matched to a gene: 3. This CDR3 spans 14 amino acids. CDR1 is SGHTA, CDR2 FQGNSA, per germline. The CDR3 is CASSLYGTGYEQYF. The CDR3 DNA, read in part, is TGTGCCAGCAGCTTATACGGGACAGGCTACGAG.

Of note for this clone: The read halts 3 residues ahead of the CDR3 end, with the missing end drawn from the germline J gene. The chain employs TRBV6-1 and TRBJ2-5; the match to TRBD2 covers 12 bases. Germline V gene data show CDR1 as MNHNS and CDR2 as SASEGT. Unmatched junction bases numbered 8, after V lost 4 bases and J lost 5 bases. CDR3 length equals 16 residues. The covered CDR3 bases are TGTGCCAGCAGTGGGCGACTAGCGGGAGCCGGCGAGACC. It encodes CASSGRLAGAGET. The complete CDR3 reads CASSGRLAGAGETQYF.

This clone was seen at least ten times. The sequenced CDR3 bases are TGTGCCAGCAGTGAAAGAGGGGACATT. This sequence encodes CASSERGDI. The complete CDR3 sequence is CASSERGDIQYF. This sequence joins TRBV6-1 and TRBJ2-4; D may be TRBD1 or TRBD2 (5 bases each). Read sequence stops 3 residues before the CDR3 end, and the germline J gene provides the missing end. From germline, CDR1 is MNHNS and CDR2 SASEGT. Trimming pared 2 bases from V and 8 bases from J, leaving 7 bases between. The CDR3 has 12 residues.

This clone occurred a few times. Read coverage stops 3 residues before the CDR3 terminus; the germline J gene supplies the remainder. V is TRBV11-2 and J is TRBJ2-7; TRBD1 matches at 7 bases. CDR1 and CDR2 (germline): SGHAT, FQNNGV. J was trimmed by 3 bases and V by 5 bases; bases with no gene match: 10. CDR3 length equals 15 residues. This CDR3 is CASSIGFDRDYEQYF. The covered CDR3 bases are TGTGCCAGCAGCATAGGATTCGACAGGGACTACGAG.

As regards this clone: The read is 3 residues too short to cover the CDR3 end, so that end is filled in from the germline J gene. The V and J genes are TRBV30 and TRBJ2-3, with 7 bases lining up with TRBD1. V gave up 2 bases and J gave up 2 bases; unmatched junction bases: 7. The CDR3 covers 15 residues. Germline CDR1 and CDR2: GTSNPN and SVGIG (reference sequence). The part of the CDR3 DNA that was read is TGTGCCTGGAGTCCCGGGACAGCAGACACAGATACG. Translation gives CAWSPGTADTDT. The full-length CDR3 reads as CAWSPGTADTDTQYF. The full variable domain, its missing parts supplied by reference TRBV30 and TRBJ2-3, is SQTIHQWPATLVQPVGSPLSLECTVEGTSNPNLYWYRQAAGRGLQLLFYSVGIGQISSEVPQNLSASRPQDRQFILSSKKLLLSDSGFYLCAWSPGTADTDTQYFGPGTRLTVL.

This clone was picked up a small number of times. The read falls 3 residues short of the CDR3 end, and the missing part is taken from the germline J gene. The rearrangement uses TRBV7-9 and TRBJ2-5; a weak D match, TRBD2 (5 bases). The germline V gene encodes CDR1 SEHNR and CDR2 FQNEAQ (reference sequence). This CDR3 is 14 amino acids long. The germline V and J ends were trimmed by 1 base and 5 bases, with 11 bases remaining between them. CDR3 protein: CASSLDMGGETQYF. CDR3 DNA (partial): TGTGCCAGCAGCTTAGACATGGGCGGGGAGACC.

This clone was seen many times. The CDR3 end lies 3 residues beyond the end of the read and is filled in from the germline J gene. The V gene is TRBV27, the J gene TRBJ2-1; D may be TRBD2 (6 bases). This CDR3 has 14 residues. V lost 6 bases and J 5 bases, leaving 14 bases between the germline ends. Germline V gives CDR1 MNHEY, CDR2 SMNVEV (reference sequence). CDR3: CASSRVEGDNEQFF. Incomplete CDR3 DNA: TGTGCCAGCAGCCGCGTGGAGGGCGACAATGAG.

As concerns this clone: The read comes to an end 3 residues before the CDR3 does, leaving the germline J gene to fill in the end. This rearrangement joins TRBV7-2 to TRBJ2-7; 7 bases are a match to TRBD2. Unmatched junction bases numbered 4, after V lost 3 bases and J lost 2 bases. Germline CDR1 is SGHTA and CDR2 is FQGNSA. This CDR3 is built from 14 residues. The CDR3 sequence is CASSLTGTTYEQYF. The part of the CDR3 DNA that was read is TGTGCCAGCAGCTTGACCGGGACTACCTACGAG. Combining the CDR3 with reference TRBV7-2 and TRBJ2-7 gives the whole variable domain GAGVSQSPSNKVTEKGKDVELRCDPISGHTALYWYRQSLGQGLEFLIYFQGNSAPDKSGLPSDRFSAERTGGSVSTLTIQRTQQEDSAVYLCASSLTGTTYEQYFGPGTRLTVT.

This clone was recorded at least ten times. The sequenced fragment ends 3 residues before the CDR3 boundary, so the rest is inferred from the germline J gene. The V and J genes are TRBV19 and TRBJ2-7; tentative D call: TRBD2 (6 bases). Germline V lookup: CDR1 LNHDA, CDR2 SQIVND (reference sequence). The V end lost 3 bases, the J end lost 4 bases, and 10 bases lay between the germline ends. The CDR3 is made up of 13 amino acids. The CDR3 spells CASSIRGMYEQYF. The part of the CDR3 DNA that was read is TGTGCCAGTAGTATCCGCGGGATGTACGAG.

This clone was detected a few times. The read ends 3 residues early relative to the CDR3; the germline J gene fills the gap. The chain carries TRBV7-2 and TRBJ1-5, with 7 bases identical to TRBD1. This CDR3 comprises 15 residues. J lost 3 bases, V lost 6 bases, and 8 bases had no gene match. Germline V gives CDR1 SGHTA, CDR2 FQGNSA. The CDR3 loop reads CASSSDRELNQPQHF. The CDR3 bases that were read are TGTGCCAGCAGTTCCGACAGGGAACTCAATCAGCCC.